The rows below give T cell receptor beta chains drawn from one sample of a study of T cell changes during pregnancy in multiple sclerosis. Generated by immunoSEQ multiplex PCR, the TCRdb table keeps only in-frame clones and is missing some. The table has tens of thousands of clones, roughly 94% seen once; the top ten hold 0.58%. The source was peripheral blood, collected in the third trimester of pregnancy. The receptor source for this set is a female donor with multiple sclerosis, enrolled in a pregnancy study. The conserved cysteine and the conserved F or W are not part of the CDR3 here. Size is omitted from some rows. Given values are once, few, many or a class for expanded clones.

V gene	clone size	J gene	CDR3 protein
TRBV4-1	-	TRBJ1-3	ASSQYDNEGDTIY
TRBV7-2	-	TRBJ2-7	ASSLAATAGYEQY
TRBV30	-	TRBJ1-3	AWSSSSGNTIY
TRBV5-6	-	TRBJ2-2	ASSLGDRNPGELF
TRBV7-2	once	TRBJ2-1	ASSLLRRETQQF
TRBV11-3	-	TRBJ2-2	ASSVGGLPNTGELF
TRBV7-3	once	TRBJ1-2	ASSFGRTGEGYT
TRBV5-8	-	TRBJ2-3	ASSLRGAGTQY
TRBV19	-	TRBJ1-1	ASREDRGQVEAF
TRBV5-1	-	TRBJ2-3	ASSLGAGATDTQY
TRBV19	-	TRBJ2-2	ASRLAGFTGELF
TRBV4-1	-	TRBJ1-1	ASSPPLDRLVAHTEAF
TRBV7-8	-	TRBJ2-1	ASSLLPRGSYNEQF
TRBV6-1	-	TRBJ2-7	ASAVGALPYEQY